The 17 T cell receptor beta chains below come from one sample, sequenced in a study of CD8 T cells in Susac syndrome. A quantity of roughly 0.5 to 1 ug RNA underwent reverse transcription using random hexamers. Each CDR3 protein gets one entry after TCRdb re-called the immunoSEQ multiplex PCR reads with MiXCR. The sample shows about 200,000 distinct CDR3 sequences, about 90% of them seen only once. The sample comprised CD8+ T cells from PBMCs. The receptors here all came from a human donor with multiple sclerosis.

The chain combines TRBV19 with TRBJ1-2, with 8 nucleotides matching TRBD1. Germline CDR1 LNHDA, CDR2 SQIVND (reference sequence). The V segment lost 10 bases and the J segment 8 bases; nucleotides outside the gene matches: 12. This CDR3 spans 13 amino acids. CDR3 DNA sequence: TGTGCCACCGTCTCGACAGGGGTAGAGGGCTACACCTTC. This gives the protein CATVSTGVEGYTF.

There are a few counts of this clonotype. CDR3 amino acids: CASSPKSSGRSHEQYF. The CDR3 DNA follows: TGTGCCAGCAGCCCTAAATCTAGCGGGAGGTCTCACGAGCAGTACTTC. The gene calls are TRBV27 and TRBJ2-7, with 11 bases lining up with TRBD2. Germline V gives CDR1 MNHEY, CDR2 SMNVEV (reference sequence). The ends lost 6 bases at V and 5 bases at J; junction bases unmatched: 12. This CDR3 spans 16 amino acids.

The gene calls are TRBV4-3 and TRBJ1-2; perhaps TRBD1 as D (5 bases). Germline-derived CDR1 and CDR2 are LGHNA and YSLEER. The CDR3 loop spans 12 amino acids. Deletions cut 2 bases from V and 5 bases from J, with 6 bases between. The CDR3 region is CASSQRGYGYTF. For the CDR3, the DNA is TGCGCCAGCAGCCAAAGGGGATATGGCTACACCTTC.

V usage is TRBV30 and J usage is TRBJ1-1; no clear D. Trimming removed 0 bases at V and 1 base at J, with 6 bases between. CDR3 length: 13 residues. The germline CDR1 and CDR2 sequences are GTSNPN and SVGIG (reference sequence). The CDR3 nucleotides are TGTGCCTGGAGTGTAGACTGGAACACTGAAGCTTTCTTT. Translating it yields CAWSVDWNTEAFF.

The chain links TRBV7-9 to TRBJ2-5; 8 nucleotides agree with TRBD1. This CDR3 is 15 amino acids long. With 3 bases clipped from V and 3 bases from J, the junction kept 6 bases outside the gene matches. Germline CDR1 reads SEHNR; CDR2 reads FQNEAQ (reference sequence). CDR3 amino acids: CASSFFVGQEETQYF. CDR3 DNA sequence: TGTGCCAGCAGCTTTTTCGTGGGACAGGAAGAGACCCAGTACTTC. Full variable domain (remainder filled in from reference TRBV7-9 and TRBJ2-5): DTGVSQNPRHKITKRGQNVTFRCDPISEHNRLYWYRQTLGQGPEFLTYFQNEAQLEKSRLLSDRFSAERPKGSFSTLEIQRTEQGDSAMYLCASSFFVGQEETQYFGPGTRLLVL.

DNA for the CDR3: TGTGCCAGCAGTCCACAAGGGACAGCCTATCTATGGGGCTACACCTTC. Residues: CASSPQGTAYLWGYTF. The chain has TRBV14 and TRBJ1-2; 7 nucleotides line up with TRBD1. V dropped 6 bases and J dropped 8; count of bases not matched to a gene: 18. Germline V CDR1 and CDR2: SGHDN, FVKESK. CDR3 size: 16 residues.

This rearrangement joins TRBV6-5 to TRBJ1-2; D not resolved. The CDR3 runs to 11 residues. Trimming shortened V by 11 bases and J by 2 bases, and 9 bases separated the two germline ends. Germline V gives CDR1 MNHEY, CDR2 SVGAGI. CDR3 coding DNA: TGTGCCCTCGTCCGGAACTATGGCTACACCTTC. Its protein product is CALVRNYGYTF.

In DNA, the CDR3 is TGTGCCAGCAGCCCTGTCGGGTGGACTGAAGCTTTCTTT. Its translation: CASSPVGWTEAFF. The chain has TRBV5-6 and TRBJ1-1; D uncertain. CDR1 is SGHDT and CDR2 is YYEEEE in the germline V gene. The CDR3 runs 13 residues. Trimming removed 4 bases from V and 5 bases from J, with 12 bases in between.

The chain has TRBV7-9 and TRBJ2-1; no definite D call. With 5 bases removed from V and 4 bases from J, the gap between germline ends came to 12 bases. The CDR3 is 14 amino acids. From germline, CDR1 is SEHNR and CDR2 FQNEAQ (reference sequence). CDR3 region: CASSPEYGYNEQFF. The CDR3, as DNA: TGTGCCAGCAGCCCTGAGTACGGTTACAATGAGCAGTTCTTC. The whole variable domain, filled in from reference TRBV7-9 and TRBJ2-1, reads DTGVSQNPRHKITKRGQNVTFRCDPISEHNRLYWYRQTLGQGPEFLTYFQNEAQLEKSRLLSDRFSAERPKGSFSTLEIQRTEQGDSAMYLCASSPEYGYNEQFFGPGTRLTVL.

V is TRBV18 and J is TRBJ2-7; 7 bases align to TRBD1. The CDR3 has 14 residues. Germline CDR1 KGHSH, CDR2 LQKENI. J was trimmed by 3 bases and V by 3 bases; bases with no gene match: 5. CDR3 DNA: TGTGCCAGCTCACCGGCGACAGGGAGCTACGAGCAGTACTTC. Residues: CASSPATGSYEQYF.

V usage is TRBV27 and J usage is TRBJ2-7; D is possibly TRBD1 (5 bases). Trimming removed 3 bases from V and 0 bases from J, with 6 bases in between. This CDR3 comprises 13 residues. The germline gives CDR1 MNHEY, CDR2 SMNVEV (reference sequence). The CDR3 is CASSLTVSYEQYF. CDR3 nucleotides: TGTGCCAGCAGTTTGACAGTCTCCTACGAGCAGTACTTC.

The gene calls are TRBV12-3 or TRBV12-4 and TRBJ2-7; 10 bases map to TRBD2. The J segment lost 3 bases and the V segment lost 7 bases, leaving 6 bases of the junction unmatched. The CDR3 length is 14 residues. The CDR3 reads CASNGAGGIYEQYF. The CDR3 nucleotides are TGTGCCAGCAACGGAGCGGGGGGGATCTACGAGCAGTACTTC.

The rearrangement joins TRBV5-1 to TRBJ2-5, with 10 bases matching TRBD2. V gave up 1 base and J gave up 4 bases; unmatched junction bases: 10. Germline lookup yields CDR1 SGHRS and CDR2 YFSETQ. This CDR3 region has 17 residues. The CDR3, as DNA: TGCGCCAGCAGCTTGTACCAGCGGGAGGGCCGAGGAGAGACCCAGTACTTC. Its protein is CASSLYQREGRGETQYF.

The chain recombines TRBV12-3 or TRBV12-4 with TRBJ1-1, with 7 bases that match TRBD1. With V trimmed by 3 bases and J by 0 bases, 10 bases remained unmatched. The CDR3 covers 17 residues. CDR3 in DNA: TGTGCCAGCAGTTTGTGGGGACCGGGACAGATGAACACTGAAGCTTTCTTT. This gives the protein CASSLWGPGQMNTEAFF.

This chain uses TRBV2 with TRBJ1-5; TRBD1 matches 7 bases. The CDR3 contains 12 residues. V lost 7 bases to trimming and J lost 6 bases; unmatched junction nucleotides: 3. In germline, CDR1 is SNHLY, CDR2 FYNNEI. The CDR3 here is CASTSGGQPQHF. CDR3 DNA: TGTGCCAGCACATCAGGGGGTCAGCCCCAGCATTTT.

The rearrangement links TRBV7-9 to TRBJ2-4; 7 bases are a match to TRBD1. The germline CDR1 and CDR2 sequences are SEHNR and FQNEAQ (reference sequence). The CDR3 loop spans 12 amino acids. V shed 4 bases and J 8 bases; nucleotides not matched to a gene: 2. CDR3 DNA: TGTGCCAGCAGCTCAGGGGGTGACATTCAGTACTTC. It translates to CASSSGGDIQYF.

The chain recombines TRBV30 with TRBJ2-3; D might be TRBD1 (5 bases). V lost 1 base and J lost 0, with 20 bases in between. The CDR3 consists of 18 residues. Germline lookup yields CDR1 GTSNPN and CDR2 SVGIG (reference sequence). Here the CDR3 reads CAWSAPPRQSGSTDTQYF. The DNA of the CDR3 is TGTGCCTGGAGTGCCCCCCCCCGACAGTCCGGTAGCACAGATACGCAGTATTTT.